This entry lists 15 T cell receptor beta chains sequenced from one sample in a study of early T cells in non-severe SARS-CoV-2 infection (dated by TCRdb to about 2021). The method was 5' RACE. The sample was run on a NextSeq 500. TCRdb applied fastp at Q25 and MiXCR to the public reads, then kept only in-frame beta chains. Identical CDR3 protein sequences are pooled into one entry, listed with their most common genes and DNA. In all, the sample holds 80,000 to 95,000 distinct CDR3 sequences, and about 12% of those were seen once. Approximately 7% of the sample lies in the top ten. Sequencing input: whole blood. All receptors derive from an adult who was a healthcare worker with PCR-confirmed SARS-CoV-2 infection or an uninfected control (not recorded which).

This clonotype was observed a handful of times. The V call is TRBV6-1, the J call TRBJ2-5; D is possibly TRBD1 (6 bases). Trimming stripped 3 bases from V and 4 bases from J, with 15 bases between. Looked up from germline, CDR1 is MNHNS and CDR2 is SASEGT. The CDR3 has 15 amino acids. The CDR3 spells CASSDPQGIRETQYF. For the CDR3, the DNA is TGTGCCAGCAGTGATCCGCAGGGGATCCGAGAGACCCAGTACTTC.

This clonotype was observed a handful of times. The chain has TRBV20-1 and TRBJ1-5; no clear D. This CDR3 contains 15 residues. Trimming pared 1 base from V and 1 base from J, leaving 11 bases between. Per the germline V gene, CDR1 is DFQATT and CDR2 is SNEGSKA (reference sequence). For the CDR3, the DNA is TGCAGTGCTAGAGCTGGACCACGGAGCAATCAGCCCCAGCATTTT. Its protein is CSARAGPRSNQPQHF.

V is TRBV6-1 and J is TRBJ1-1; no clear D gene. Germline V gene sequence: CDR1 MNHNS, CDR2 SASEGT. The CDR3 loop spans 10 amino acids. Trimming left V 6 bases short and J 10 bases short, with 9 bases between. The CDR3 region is CASRRSGAFF. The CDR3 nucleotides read TGTGCCAGCAGGCGCTCCGGAGCTTTCTTT.

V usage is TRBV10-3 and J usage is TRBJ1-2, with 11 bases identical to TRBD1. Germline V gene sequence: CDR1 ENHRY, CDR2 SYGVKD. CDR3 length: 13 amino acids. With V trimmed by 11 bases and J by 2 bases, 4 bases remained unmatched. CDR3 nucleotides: TGTGCCGCCTGGGACAGGGGGAACTATGGCTACACCTTC. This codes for CAAWDRGNYGYTF.

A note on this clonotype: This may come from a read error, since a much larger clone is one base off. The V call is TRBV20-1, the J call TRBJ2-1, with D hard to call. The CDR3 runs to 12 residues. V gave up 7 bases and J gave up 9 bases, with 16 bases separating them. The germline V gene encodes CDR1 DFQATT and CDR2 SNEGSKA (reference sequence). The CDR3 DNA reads TGCAGTGTCGGCGCCTCGAACGGTGAGCAGTTCTTC. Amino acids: CSVGASNGEQFF.

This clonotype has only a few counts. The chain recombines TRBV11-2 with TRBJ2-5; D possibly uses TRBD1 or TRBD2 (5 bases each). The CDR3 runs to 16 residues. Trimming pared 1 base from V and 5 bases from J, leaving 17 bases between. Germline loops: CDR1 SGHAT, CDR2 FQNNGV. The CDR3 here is CASSLVGRGAGETQYF. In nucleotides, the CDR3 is TGTGCCAGCAGCTTAGTGGGTCGGGGAGCAGGGGAGACCCAGTACTTC.

The CDR3 DNA follows: TGCGCCAGCAGCAGGGACAGTCCCTACGAGCAGTACTTC. Translation: CASSRDSPYEQYF. The chain combines TRBV5-1 with TRBJ2-7; 7 nucleotides match TRBD1. Germline lookup yields CDR1 SGHRS and CDR2 YFSETQ. This CDR3 contains 13 residues. J was trimmed by 2 bases and V by 4 bases; bases with no gene match: 3.

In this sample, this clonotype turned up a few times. CDR3 bases: TGTGCCAGCCTCCTCCGGGACAGCTCCTACGAGCAGTACTTC. This translates into CASLLRDSSYEQYF. The chain is built from TRBV6-2 or TRBV6-3 and TRBJ2-7; TRBD1 matches 7 bases. V dropped 8 bases and J dropped 0; count of bases not matched to a gene: 7. Germline CDR1 is MNHEY and CDR2 is SVGEGT. This CDR3 comprises 14 residues.

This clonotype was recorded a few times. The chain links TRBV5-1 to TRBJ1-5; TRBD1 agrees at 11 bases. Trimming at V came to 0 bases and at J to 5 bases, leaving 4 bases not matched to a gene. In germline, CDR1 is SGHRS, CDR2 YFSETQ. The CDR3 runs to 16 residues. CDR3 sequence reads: CASSLVPGQGDQPQHF. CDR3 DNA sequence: TGCGCCAGCAGCTTGGTACCGGGACAGGGGGATCAGCCCCAGCATTTT. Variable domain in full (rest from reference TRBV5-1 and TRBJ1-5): KAGVTQTPRYLIKTRGQQVTLSCSPISGHRSVSWYQQTPGQGLQFLFEYFSETQRNKGNFPGRFSGRQFSNSRSEMNVSTLELGDSALYLCASSLVPGQGDQPQHFGDGTRLSIL.

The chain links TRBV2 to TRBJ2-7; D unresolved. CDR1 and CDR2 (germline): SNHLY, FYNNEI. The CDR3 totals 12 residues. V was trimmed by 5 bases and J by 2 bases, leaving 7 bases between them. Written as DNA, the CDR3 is TGTGCCAGCAGTACCGGCCCCTACGAGCAGTACTTC. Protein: CASSTGPYEQYF. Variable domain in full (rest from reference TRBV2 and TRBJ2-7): EPEVTQTPSHQVTQMGQEVILRCVPISNHLYFYWYRQILGQKVEFLVSFYNNEISEKSEIFDDQFSVERPDGSNFTLKIRSTKLEDSAMYFCASSTGPYEQYFGPGTRLTVT.

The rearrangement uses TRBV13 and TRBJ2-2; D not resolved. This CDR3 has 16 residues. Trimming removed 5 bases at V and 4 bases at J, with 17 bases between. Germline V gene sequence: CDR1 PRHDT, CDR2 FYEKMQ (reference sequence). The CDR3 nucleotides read TGTGCCAGCAGCCATATCGGTAACAGTCCCACCGGGGAGCTGTTTTTT. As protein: CASSHIGNSPTGELFF.

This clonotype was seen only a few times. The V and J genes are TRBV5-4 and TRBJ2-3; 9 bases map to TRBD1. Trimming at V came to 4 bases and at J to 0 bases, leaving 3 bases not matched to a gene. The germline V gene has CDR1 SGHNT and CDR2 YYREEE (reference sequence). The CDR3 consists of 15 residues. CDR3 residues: CASSKTGGSTDTQYF. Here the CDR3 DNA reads TGTGCCAGCAGCAAGACAGGGGGAAGCACAGATACGCAGTATTTT. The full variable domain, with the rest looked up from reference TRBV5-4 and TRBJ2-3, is ETGVTQSPTHLIKTRGQQVTLRCSSQSGHNTVSWYQQALGQGPQFIFQYYREEENGRGNFPPRFSGLQFPNYSSELNVNALELDDSALYLCASSKTGGSTDTQYFGPGTRLTVL.

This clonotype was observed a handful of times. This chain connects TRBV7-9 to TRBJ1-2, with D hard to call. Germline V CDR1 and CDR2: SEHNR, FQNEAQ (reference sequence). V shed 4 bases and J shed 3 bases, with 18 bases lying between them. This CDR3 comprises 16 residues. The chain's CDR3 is CASSSFQEEEDYGYTF. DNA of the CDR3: TGTGCCAGCAGCTCGTTCCAGGAGGAGGAGGACTATGGCTACACCTTC.

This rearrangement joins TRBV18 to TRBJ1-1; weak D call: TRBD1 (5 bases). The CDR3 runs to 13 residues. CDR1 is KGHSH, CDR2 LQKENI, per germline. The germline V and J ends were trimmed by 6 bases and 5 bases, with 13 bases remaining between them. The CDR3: CASSLGGETEAFF. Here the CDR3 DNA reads TGTGCCAGCTCCTTGGGAGGGGAGACTGAAGCTTTCTTT.

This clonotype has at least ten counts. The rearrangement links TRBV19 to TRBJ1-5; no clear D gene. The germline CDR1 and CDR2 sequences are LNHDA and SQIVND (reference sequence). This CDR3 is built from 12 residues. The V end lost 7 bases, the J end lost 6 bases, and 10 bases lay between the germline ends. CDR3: CASNLGAQPQHF. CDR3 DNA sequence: TGTGCCAGTAATCTCGGTGCTCAGCCCCAGCATTTT.